What follows is one T cell receptor beta chain and its context. This table comes from immunoSEQ multiplex PCR, and its TCRdb copy is limited to in-frame clones, with some not included. The sample holds about 120,000 clones, just under 90% seen once. Germline V gene sequence: CDR1 SGHTS, CDR2 YDEGEE. CDR3 size: 13 residues. Trimming stripped 1 base from V and 6 bases from J, with 7 bases between. This sample was taken from a study of control samples from healthy donors and cancer patients. The source of this sequence is a young man in good health. The chain carries TRBV5-8 and TRBJ2-2; D possibly corresponds to TRBD1 (5 bases). The sequenced sample consisted of blood. CDR3 protein: CASSLLGAGELFF. DNA of the CDR3: TGTGCCAGCAGCTTGCTAGGGGCCGGGGAGCTGTTTTTT.